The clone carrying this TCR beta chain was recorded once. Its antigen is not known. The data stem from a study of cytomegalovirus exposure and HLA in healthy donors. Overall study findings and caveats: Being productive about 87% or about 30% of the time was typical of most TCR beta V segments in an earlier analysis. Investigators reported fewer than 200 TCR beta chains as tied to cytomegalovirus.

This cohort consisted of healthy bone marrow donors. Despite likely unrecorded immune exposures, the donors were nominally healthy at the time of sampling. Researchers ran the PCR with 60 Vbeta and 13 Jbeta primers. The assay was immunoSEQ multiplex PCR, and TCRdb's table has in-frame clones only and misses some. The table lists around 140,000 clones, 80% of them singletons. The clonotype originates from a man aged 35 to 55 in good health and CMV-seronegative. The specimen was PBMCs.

This CDR3 is CASSEDRSSYNEQFF. CDR3 bases: TGTGCCAGTAGCGAGGACAGGAGCTCCTACAATGAGCAGTTCTTC. This chain joins TRBV19 and TRBJ2-1; 7 bases agree with TRBD1. This CDR3 has 15 residues. Germline CDR1 LNHDA, CDR2 SQIVND (reference sequence). The junction had 5 bases not matched to a gene; V was cut back by 6 bases and J by 0 bases.